This TCR beta chain comes out of a study of tumor-infiltrating lymphocytes in primary liver carcinoma. About the study: Stage T1-T3 N0M0 tumors spanned about 4.2 to 11 cm.

Germline DNA was also extracted, with blood RNA taken from unsorted whole blood. This CDR3 spans 14 amino acids. Germline loops: CDR1 SGHAT, CDR2 FQNNGV. The V and J ends lost 6 bases and 7 bases, in that order; junction bases with no gene match: 7. Broader study findings: Significantly larger top-250-clone fractions were found in tumors than in blood (p = 0.039). Tumor-blood pairs (like tumor-adjacent pairs) overlapped less than tumor region pairs did.

A constant-region primer primed TCR beta cDNA synthesis from around 500 ng of total RNA. ARM-PCR was slightly modified, and three nested multiplex PCR rounds with it gave rise to the TCR beta libraries. Two initial PCR rounds of approximately 10 cycles each paired TRBV1-TRBV30 forward primers with a C-beta reverse primer. TCRdb itself ran the multiplex PCR reads through MiXCR, one entry per CDR3 protein. Of just over 300,000 distinct CDR3 sequences listed, almost 60% are singletons. This clonotype came up once. Its target is not known. Specimen: peripheral blood. The chain is built from TRBV11-2 and TRBJ2-1, with 9 bases matching TRBD1. This TCR was recovered from a woman aged 30 to 39 with primary liver carcinoma and hepatitis B virus infection. The CDR3 nucleotides are TGTGCCAGCAGGTGGACAGGGGACGTTAATGAGCAGTTCTTC. Amino acid sequence: CASRWTGDVNEQFF.